These 23 T cell receptor beta chains originate from one sample sequenced in a study of cytomegalovirus exposure and HLA in healthy donors. 13 Jbeta primers and 60 Vbeta primers were used for the PCR. Assay used: immunoSEQ multiplex PCR; TCRdb lists only in-frame clones, some missing. The sample yields some 81,000 clones, around 70% seen once. The sequenced sample consisted of PBMCs. The receptor set was obtained from a woman aged 40 to 50 in good health and CMV-seropositive.

The chain is built from TRBV1 and TRBJ2-7; TRBD2, the table's D call, was not compared with the DNA. TRBV1 is an annotated pseudogene. The length of the CDR3 is 16 residues. CDR3 amino acids: CTSSQDERATAYEQYF. The CDR3 region has the DNA TGCACCAGCAGCCAAGACGAGCGGGCAACCGCCTACGAGCAGTACTTC.

The rearrangement links TRBV4-2 to TRBJ2-3, with 13 bases lining up with TRBD2. The trim removed 2 bases at V and 6 bases at J, leaving 5 bases unmatched. The CDR3 contains 16 residues. In germline, CDR1 is LGHNA, CDR2 YNFKEQ. As DNA, the CDR3 is TGTGCCAGCAGCCAACAACTAGCGGGGGGGCAGGATACGCAGTATTTT. This encodes CASSQQLAGGQDTQYF.

The rearrangement joins TRBV30 to TRBJ2-1; 9 bases agree with TRBD2. The V gene end was trimmed by 2 bases and the J gene end by 7 bases; junction bases not matched to a gene: 9. The CDR3 contains 15 residues. Looked up from germline, CDR1 is GTSNPN and CDR2 is SVGIG (reference sequence). The CDR3: CAWSSRGGLTNEQFF. Written as DNA, the CDR3 is TGTGCCTGGAGTTCGCGGGGGGGCCTTACGAATGAGCAGTTCTTC.

In this sample, this clone turned up a few times. This rearrangement joins TRBV19 to TRBJ1-2; TRBD1 matches at 7 bases. Trimming cost V 7 bases and J 0 bases; bases outside gene matches: 8. Germline assignment: CDR1 LNHDA and CDR2 SQIVND (reference sequence). This CDR3 contains 15 residues. The CDR3, as DNA: TGTGCCAGTACCCGGGACAGCTCCTCTAACTATGGCTACACCTTC. Encoded protein: CASTRDSSSNYGYTF.

This clone was detected once. The chain uses TRBV27 and TRBJ2-7; TRBD2 aligns across 10 bases. The CDR3 is 15 amino acids. Germline CDR1 and CDR2: MNHEY and SMNVEV (reference sequence). V shed 6 bases, J shed 4 bases, and the junction held 9 bases outside the gene matches. The CDR3 nucleotides are TGTGCCAGCAGACTATCACTAGCGGGGTGGTACGAGCAGTACTTC. This gives the protein CASRLSLAGWYEQYF.

J is TRBJ2-3 and V is TRBV4-3, with 15 bases identical to TRBD2. V lost 0 bases, J lost 3 bases, and 1 base stayed unmatched. Germline V gene sequence: CDR1 LGHNA, CDR2 YSLEER. The CDR3 has 17 amino acids. Here the CDR3 DNA reads TGCGCCAGCAGCCAAGAGGGACTAGCGGGAGGAACAGATACGCAGTATTTT. Its translation: CASSQEGLAGGTDTQYF.

This chain joins TRBV7-2 and TRBJ2-5, with D unresolved. This CDR3 comprises 15 residues. Trimming took 3 bases from V and 4 from J, leaving 15 bases between them. The germline V gene encodes CDR1 SGHTA and CDR2 FQGNSA. The CDR3 DNA reads TGTGCCAGCAGCTTGTATCCGCGCGCCTTAGAGACCCAGTACTTC. This encodes CASSLYPRALETQYF.

The chain employs TRBV27 and TRBJ1-6, with D perhaps TRBD1 (5 bases). Per the germline V gene, CDR1 is MNHEY and CDR2 is SMNVEV (reference sequence). CDR3 length equals 17 residues. V was clipped by 0 bases and J by 0 bases, with 9 bases between them. The CDR3, as DNA: TGTGCCAGCAGTTTATCAGGGACTACCTCCTATAATTCACCCCTCCACTTT. Translated: CASSLSGTTSYNSPLHF.

The chain carries TRBV5-1 and TRBJ2-7; TRBD1 might be the D (6 bases). Germline CDR1 SGHRS, CDR2 YFSETQ. The V end was cut by 0 bases, the J end by 5 bases, with 12 bases between. CDR3 length: 14 residues. CDR3 coding DNA: TGCGCCAGCAGCTTGGACAGGGAAATCCACGAGCAGTACTTC. Residues: CASSLDREIHEQYF.

This clone showed up just once. The chain couples TRBV10-3 to TRBJ2-7; no firm D call. Deletions cut 2 bases from V and 4 bases from J, with 6 bases between. CDR3 length equals 12 residues. In germline, CDR1 is ENHRY, CDR2 SYGVKD. The CDR3 DNA follows: TGTGCCATCAGTGAGGAGAAATACGAGCAGTACTTC. Protein product: CAISEEKYEQYF.

This clone was seen only a few times. V is TRBV2 and J is TRBJ1-6; D remains ambiguous. Trimming pared 5 bases from V and 0 bases from J, leaving 8 bases between. This CDR3 region has 15 residues. Germline V gene data show CDR1 as SNHLY and CDR2 as FYNNEI. This CDR3 reads CASSPLSSYNSPLHF. The DNA of the CDR3 is TGTGCCAGCAGTCCCTTGAGCTCCTATAATTCACCCCTCCACTTT.

This chain connects TRBV4-1 to TRBJ1-2; 9 nucleotides match TRBD1. The CDR3 covers 16 residues. The germline V gene has CDR1 MGHRA and CDR2 YSYEKL. Trimming removed 4 bases from V and 7 bases from J; junction bases left unmatched: 13. The CDR3 sequence: CASSRWTGEGSGGYTF. For the CDR3, the DNA is TGCGCCAGCAGCCGCTGGACAGGGGAGGGTAGTGGTGGCTACACCTTC.

The chain links TRBV18 to TRBJ1-1; D might be TRBD1 (5 bases). Trimming left V 2 bases short and J 7 bases short, with 8 bases between. Germline V gene data show CDR1 as KGHSH and CDR2 as LQKENI. There are 12 residues in the CDR3. In DNA, the CDR3 is TGTGCCAGCTCACCAGTCAGGGATGAAGCTTTCTTT. This codes for CASSPVRDEAFF.

This clone was seen only a few times. One end of the junction fails to match germline, which may point to a read error. The genes are TRBV13 and TRBJ2-3; D remains ambiguous. Germline V CDR1 and CDR2: PRHDT, FYEKMQ (reference sequence). The CDR3 covers 15 residues. The CDR3 is CDSSPKVRFTDTQYF. The CDR3 coding sequence is TGTGACAGCAGCCCGAAAGTCAGATTCACAGATACGCAGTATTTT.

This clone was recorded at least ten times. This rearrangement joins TRBV6-5 to TRBJ1-5; D is unclear. V was trimmed by 5 bases and J by 2 bases, leaving 13 bases between them. The CDR3 loop spans 15 amino acids. Per germline, CDR1 MNHEY and CDR2 SVGAGI. In nucleotides, the CDR3 is TGTGCCAGCAGTCCTAGAGGGCGAGGCAATCAGCCCCAGCATTTT. It translates to CASSPRGRGNQPQHF.

This chain connects TRBV5-1 to TRBJ1-6; 7 nucleotides agree with TRBD1. V was pared by 2 bases and J by 5 bases, with 4 bases of the junction left unmatched. Germline V gives CDR1 SGHRS, CDR2 YFSETQ. The CDR3 has 15 residues. Here the CDR3 DNA reads TGCGCCAGCAGCTTCGCCCAGGGGGATAATTCACCCCTCCACTTT. The encoded protein is CASSFAQGDNSPLHF.

This rearrangement joins TRBV7-6 to TRBJ1-3, with D hard to call. From germline, CDR1 is SGHVS and CDR2 FNYEAQ. The germline V and J ends were trimmed by 0 bases and 4 bases, with 10 bases remaining between them. The CDR3 has 15 residues. CDR3: CASSLAYPGGNTIYF. The CDR3 DNA sequence: TGTGCCAGCAGCTTAGCATATCCAGGCGGAAACACCATATATTTT.

This chain joins TRBV18 and TRBJ1-6; 9 bases map to TRBD1. The CDR3 is 16 residues long. J gave up 8 bases and V 2 bases, and 7 bases lay outside the gene matches. The germline gives CDR1 KGHSH, CDR2 LQKENI. CDR3 sequence (DNA): TGTGCCAGCTCACCAGCGAGGACAGGGGACGATTCACCCCTCCACTTT. This sequence encodes CASSPARTGDDSPLHF.

The chain combines TRBV5-1 with TRBJ1-1; perhaps TRBD1 as D (5 bases). CDR1 SGHRS and CDR2 YFSETQ come from the germline V gene. The CDR3 runs to 14 residues. The germline V and J ends were trimmed by 6 bases and 3 bases, with 15 bases remaining between them. CDR3 residues: CASTYQGTDTEAFF. In DNA, the CDR3 is TGCGCCAGCACTTATCAGGGCACTGACACTGAAGCTTTCTTT.

The chain recombines TRBV7-9 with TRBJ2-7; the match to TRBD1 covers 7 bases. The CDR3 spans 17 residues. With 7 bases clipped from V and 3 bases from J, the junction kept 18 bases outside the gene matches. Germline assignment: CDR1 SEHNR and CDR2 FQNEAQ (reference sequence). This CDR3 reads CASTTVMTGSVIYEQYF. CDR3 nucleotides: TGTGCCAGCACTACTGTGATGACAGGGAGCGTGATCTACGAGCAGTACTTC.

The V call is TRBV6-5, the J call TRBJ2-5; 7 bases map to TRBD2. This CDR3 comprises 14 residues. Germline V gene sequence: CDR1 MNHEY, CDR2 SVGAGI. The ends lost 3 bases at V and 5 bases at J; junction bases unmatched: 6. This chain's CDR3 is CASSYQGGVETQYF. In nucleotides, the CDR3 is TGTGCCAGCAGTTATCAGGGAGGGGTGGAGACCCAGTACTTC.

V is TRBV10-2 and J is TRBJ2-1; 7 positions agree with TRBD1. The CDR3 consists of 14 residues. CDR1 is WSHSY and CDR2 is SAAADI in the germline V gene. Unmatched junction bases numbered 12, after V lost 9 bases and J lost 7 bases. The chain's CDR3 is CASRFPGQSNEQFF. DNA of the CDR3: TGCGCCAGTAGATTCCCGGGACAGTCTAATGAGCAGTTCTTC.

V is TRBV6-6 and J is TRBJ2-5; D perhaps matches TRBD1 (5 bases). The V gene's germline CDR1 is MNHNY and CDR2 SVGAGI (reference sequence). Trimming removed 7 bases from V and 2 bases from J, with 20 bases in between. CDR3 length: 16 residues. This chain's CDR3 is CASTLGAGKAQETQYF. As DNA, the CDR3 is TGTGCCAGCACCTTAGGGGCAGGGAAAGCACAAGAGACCCAGTACTTC.